A selection of T cell receptor beta chains follows, all from one sample in a study of PD-L1 blockade in urothelial cancer. Only in-frame clones appear in the TCRdb table, and some are missing; sequencing was by immunoSEQ multiplex PCR. Seen here are some 54,000 clones, under 90% observed once, and the top ten hold 5.5% to 7%. The sequencing here drew on PBMCs, taken around atezolizumab (anti-PD-L1) treatment. These receptors were taken from a man aged 40-50 years with urothelial cancer. The CDR3 runs from the conserved cysteine through the conserved F or W. D genes are given only for firm matches. A row's size may be missing; if present it is once, few, many or a size class.

CDR3nt	CDR3aa	d_gene	abundance	v_gene	j_gene
TGTGCCAGCAGTCTGGACGGGAGGCCTGAAGCTTTCTTT	CASSLDGRPEAFF	.	once	TRBV6-5	TRBJ1-1
TGTGCCAGCAGGCCAACTAGCGGGAGGGCAGATACGCAGTATTTT	CASRPTSGRADTQYF	TRBD2	.	TRBV28	TRBJ2-3
TGCGCCAGCAGTGAGTACGGGTTAAACGAGCAGTACTTC	CASSEYGLNEQYF	.	.	TRBV10-1	TRBJ2-7
TGTGCCAGCAGTGCGACAGTCCCAGATACGCAGTATTTT	CASSATVPDTQYF	.	.	TRBV28	TRBJ2-3
TGTGCCAGCAGTGCGGGACAGGGCCTCTATGGCTACACCTTC	CASSAGQGLYGYTF	TRBD1	.	TRBV27	TRBJ1-2
TGTGCCAGCTCACCAACGGGAGGGACGAGTCAGCCCCAGCATTTT	CASSPTGGTSQPQHF	.	few	TRBV18	TRBJ1-5
TGTGCCACCAGCCGATATGGGACTAGCGGGAGCGATGAGCAGTTCTTC	CATSRYGTSGSDEQFF	TRBD2	.	TRBV15	TRBJ2-1
TGCAGCGTTGCGGACTTTTTGAACACCGGGGAGCTGTTTTTT	CSVADFLNTGELFF	.	.	TRBV29-1	TRBJ2-2
TGTGCCAGCAGTAGGACAGGGTTAAAGGGAAACACCATATATTTT	CASSRTGLKGNTIYF	TRBD1	.	TRBV28	TRBJ1-3
TGTGCCAGCAGCGTGGGCCCGTACACAGATACGCAGTATTTT	CASSVGPYTDTQYF	.	.	TRBV9	TRBJ2-3
TGTGCCAGCAGGTTAACTAGCGGCCCCTACGAGCAGTACTTC	CASRLTSGPYEQYF	TRBD2	.	TRBV7-2	TRBJ2-7
TGTGCCAGCAGCACTAGCGGGGGAGTCACTGAAGCTTTCTTT	CASSTSGGVTEAFF	.	.	TRBV11-2	TRBJ1-1
TGTGCCTGGAGTGTAGGCGGTTCTAGCGGGTATAAGGGACAGACCCAGTACTTC	CAWSVGGSSGYKGQTQYF	TRBD2	once	TRBV30	TRBJ2-5
TGTGCCAGCAGTTTGCCAGGGTTGGACGGAAACACCATATATTTT	CASSLPGLDGNTIYF	.	.	TRBV28	TRBJ1-3
TGTGCCAGCAGCCAAGTGGCGGTAGAGACCCAGTACTTC	CASSQVAVETQYF	.	.	TRBV5-6	TRBJ2-5
TGTGCCAGTAGTGCACAGGGGGCGTCAGCCTTTGAGACCCAGTACTTC	CASSAQGASAFETQYF	TRBD1	.	TRBV19	TRBJ2-5
TGCGCCAGCAGCCAAGAGGCGGCTTACACCGGGGAGCTGTTTTTT	CASSQEAAYTGELFF	.	once	TRBV4-3	TRBJ2-2
TGTGCCACCAGCAGCTACAGGGGGGGGACCGGGGAGCTGTTTTTT	CATSSYRGGTGELFF	.	.	TRBV15	TRBJ2-2
TGCGCCAGCAGTTCGGGGCGGGACAGGGTGTATTTT	CASSSGRDRVYF	TRBD1	.	TRBV5-1	TRBJ2-3
TGTGCCAGCAGACCGTTCGCGAGGAACACTGAAGCTTTCTTT	CASRPFARNTEAFF	.	.	TRBV7-9	TRBJ1-1
TGTGCCAGCTCACGCGGACAGGCTATCTCAGGCTTCACTGAAGCTTTCTTT	CASSRGQAISGFTEAFF	TRBD1	.	TRBV18	TRBJ1-1
TGCGCCAGCAGTCAGTGGCAGGGGGACTACGAGCAGTACTTC	CASSQWQGDYEQYF	TRBD1	.	TRBV23-1	TRBJ2-7
TGTGCCAGCAGTGTGGAACAGGGGGATAATCAGCCCCAGCATTTT	CASSVEQGDNQPQHF	TRBD1	.	TRBV6-1	TRBJ1-5
TGTGCCAGCAGCCCCGCACTAGGTTCCTACAATGAGCAGTTCTTC	CASSPALGSYNEQFF	.	.	TRBV5-8	TRBJ2-1
TGTGCCAGCAGCCAAGACAGTTGGTCAACCTACGAGCAGTACTTC	CASSQDSWSTYEQYF	.	.	TRBV4-2	TRBJ2-7
TGCGCCAGCAAAACGACAGGGAAGACTGAAGCTTTCTTT	CASKTTGKTEAFF	TRBD1	.	TRBV10-2	TRBJ1-1
TGTGCCAGCTCACCATCAGTCCGAAGAAACACTGAAGCTTTCTTT	CASSPSVRRNTEAFF	.	.	TRBV18	TRBJ1-1
TGTGCCTGGAGTGTACGAGGTGGGGCAGGAGAAAAACTGTTTTTT	CAWSVRGGAGEKLFF	.	.	TRBV30	TRBJ1-4
TGTGCCAGCTCACCGGGGACAGTGTCGTGGAATCAGCCCCAGCATTTT	CASSPGTVSWNQPQHF	TRBD1	.	TRBV18	TRBJ1-5
TGTGCCACCAGCAGAGCAGATTTGAACACTGAAGCTTTCTTT	CATSRADLNTEAFF	.	.	TRBV15	TRBJ1-1
TGTGCCAGCAGTGATGTCCTCGGGGGCTACGAGCAGTACTTC	CASSDVLGGYEQYF	.	.	TRBV6-1	TRBJ2-7
TGTGCCAGTAGTATTGGAGGGTTGGGCAATCAGCCCCAGCATTTT	CASSIGGLGNQPQHF	.	.	TRBV19	TRBJ1-5
TGTGCCAGCAGATTACTAGTGTATGGTAACAATGAGCAGTTCTTC	CASRLLVYGNNEQFF	.	.	TRBV2	TRBJ2-1
TGCAGCGTTGCTTACGGGACGAACACCGGGGAGCTGTTTTTT	CSVAYGTNTGELFF	.	.	TRBV29-1	TRBJ2-2
TGCGCCAGCAGCCAAGATCGGGTCCAGATCTATGGCTACACCTTC	CASSQDRVQIYGYTF	.	.	TRBV4-1	TRBJ1-2
TGTGCCAGCAGTCCCGGACTAGCGGGATGGAATGAGCAGTTCTTC	CASSPGLAGWNEQFF	TRBD2	.	TRBV7-3	TRBJ2-1
TGTGCCAGCAGTGAACGGGGGGGTGGTGGCTACACCTTC	CASSERGGGGYTF	.	once	TRBV6-1	TRBJ1-2
TGTGCCAGCAGCTCTTACAGGGATTTTACTGAAGCTTTCTTT	CASSSYRDFTEAFF	.	.	TRBV7-2	TRBJ1-1
TGCAGCGTTGAACACACGACAGGGGCGGTTGAGCAGTTCTTC	CSVEHTTGAVEQFF	TRBD1	.	TRBV29-1	TRBJ2-1
TGTGCCTGGAGTGTAGTCTCTTCGGGGAACTATGGCTACACCTTC	CAWSVVSSGNYGYTF	.	.	TRBV30	TRBJ1-2
TGTGCCAGCAGCTCTCAGGGGCCCTCTTCCTATGGCTACACCTTC	CASSSQGPSSYGYTF	.	.	TRBV7-2	TRBJ1-2
TGTGCCAGCAGTCGGGGGGCCCCTTTCTCTGGGGCCAACGTCCTGACTTTC	CASSRGAPFSGANVLTF	.	once	TRBV27	TRBJ2-6